The sequence of this TCR beta chain was determined in a study of shared clonotypes between healthy human individuals (dated by TCRdb to the early 2020s). Broadly, across the study: The cohort comprised two women and a few men aged 18 to 49 years. For each donor, three plates each were used for CD4 naive and CD4 memory, two plates were used for CD8 naive, and one plate was used for CD8 memory. To estimate repertoire size and how much clonotype sharing occurs between individuals, the study deeply sequenced the blood TCR repertoires of several healthy adults. To increase sequencing depth and limit assay-specific biases, TCR repertoire library preparation and sequencing were carried out by different laboratories using diverse techniques. Per donor, leukapheresis produced somewhere between about 0.9 and 9.5 billion PBMCs. Results the study describes overall, beyond this receptor: Clonotypes shared by all four sorted-subset donors showed higher generation probabilities than non-shared clonotypes. When a few donors were compared, the shared fraction of clonotypes was about 5% for naive CD4, 3.5% to 4% for naive CD8, 2% to 2.5% for memory CD4, and 0.35% to 0.5% for memory CD8. Because the study included only a small number of donors, the genetic and exposure-history diversity represented was limited. Larger estimated clonotype richness was generally found for naive subsets than for memory subsets. Pairwise subsampling indicated that sequencing depth was expected to affect the degree of clonotype sharing among donors. Sampling was restricted to blood, and TCR repertoires in tissue are likely to differ from TCR repertoires in blood. Rarefaction of sorted-subset datasets indicated incomplete sequencing despite the large sequencing depth.

Using the deep immunoSEQ assay, multiplex PCR amplified TCR CDR3 regions from genomic DNA. Extracted genomic DNA from each cell subset was distributed evenly across all wells of several immunoSEQ 96-well plates, and each plate was treated as a replicate. For sorted subsets, roughly 200 ng genomic DNA, equal to about 30,000 T cell genomes, was loaded into each replicate PCR. Purified libraries were measured with a Qubit 3.0 fluorometer, size-checked on a Bioanalyzer 2100, and measured again with the KAPA Library Quantification kit. Every immunoSEQ 96-well plate was sequenced on a dedicated single-read 150-cycle Illumina NextSeq 550 flow cell. The authors processed their data as follows. Because the immunoSEQ output held only junctional sequences and lacked quality scores, the filtering could not match the filtering applied to full-length reads. Sequences were annotated with PyIR, a Python wrapper for IgBLAST v1.9, using IMGT germline references to assign V/J genes and CDR3. Any read was removed if the V/J assignment was weak (E-value above 1e-6), the CDR3 was missing, or the read contained stop codons, out-of-frame junctions, or ambiguous translated residues. V3J clonotypes were defined as sequences sharing an identical inferred V gene, J gene, and CDR3 amino acid sequence. Percentage overlap between repertoires was calculated by dividing the number of shared unique clonotypes by the size of the smaller repertoire. Richness of each repertoire was evaluated using RTK rarefaction, the Chao1 estimator, and Recon v2.1 estimates of unobserved clonotypes. For all TCRbeta clonotypes obtained by the gDNA method from several donors, generation probabilities were computed with OLGA. The clones in this table, taken by TCRdb from immuneACCESS, are in-frame only. Not every clone is retained; where verified, under half of the shortfall comes from an unresolved V gene, and the cause of the rest is unknown. That table is the source of V, J and clone size, and D and trimming were worked out from the DNA. This sample lists hundreds of thousands of clones; approximately 96% were detected once. About 0.11% of the sample is in the top ten clones.

CD8 naive samples were CD45RO-negative cells positively selected for CCR7, giving a CD45RA+CCR7+ population that excluded TemRA cells. Healthy HIV-negative adults with no recently reported acute infections or vaccinations were included as donors. Only Caucasian adults living in Nashville, Tennessee, USA were represented among the donors. After blood collection by leukapheresis, PBMCs were isolated using Ficoll-Histopaque density gradient centrifugation and then cryopreserved in the vapor phase of liquid nitrogen. Analytical flow cytometry was used to check the purity and quantity of every magnetically sorted T cell population. Genomic DNA was isolated from every sorted fraction and measured by UV absorbance on a Nanodrop 2000c. As regards this clone: Its antigen target is currently unknown. Base qualities are not at hand, and no much larger clone is one base apart. The same CDR3 can be traced to other DNA sequences in this sample.

The germline V gene encodes CDR1 SEHNR and CDR2 FQNEAQ (reference sequence). The CDR3 covers 15 residues, taking in both the cysteine and the phenylalanine. Just CDR3 DNA is preserved here, 45 bases in frame from base 1. V sheds 0 bases and J sheds 0 bases, leaving 8 bases between their ends. This TCR was recovered from a young woman in good health. The specimen sequenced was naive CD8+ T cells sorted from blood. Explained via the paper, the cell subset or site label denotes: CD45RA+CCR7+. The chain is encoded by TRBV7-9 joined to TRBJ1-1, with the D gene not confidently named. The encoded CDR3 is CASSLAQGLNTEAFF. The DNA reads as follows: TGTGCCAGCAGCTTAGCTCAAGGTCTGAACACTGAAGCTTTCTTT.